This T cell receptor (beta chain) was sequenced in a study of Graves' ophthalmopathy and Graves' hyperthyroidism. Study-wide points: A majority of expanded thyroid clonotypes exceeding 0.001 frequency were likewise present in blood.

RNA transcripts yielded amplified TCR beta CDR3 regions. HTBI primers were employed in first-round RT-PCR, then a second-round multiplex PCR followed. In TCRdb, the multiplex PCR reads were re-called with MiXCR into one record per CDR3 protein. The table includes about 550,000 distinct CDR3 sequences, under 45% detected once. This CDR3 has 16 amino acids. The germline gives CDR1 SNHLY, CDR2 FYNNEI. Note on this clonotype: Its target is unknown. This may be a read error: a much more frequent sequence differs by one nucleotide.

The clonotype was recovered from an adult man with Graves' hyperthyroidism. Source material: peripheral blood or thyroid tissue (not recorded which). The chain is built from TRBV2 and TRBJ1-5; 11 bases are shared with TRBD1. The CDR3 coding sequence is TGTGCCAGCAGAATAGGACAGGGGGCATATGATCAGCCCCGGCATTTT. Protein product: CASRIGQGAYDQPRHF. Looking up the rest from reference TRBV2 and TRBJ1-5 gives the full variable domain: EPEVTQTPSHQVTQMGQEVILRCVPISNHLYFYWYRQILGQKVEFLVSFYNNEISEKSEIFDDQFSVERPDGSNFTLKIRSTKLEDSAMYFCASRIGQGAYDQPRHFGDGTRLSIL.